These 22 T cell receptor beta chains share one sample of origin, sequenced in a study of blood T cell repertoires in COVID-19. Sequenced by immunoSEQ multiplex PCR; TCRdb stores in-frame clones only, minus some. The table shows fewer than 250,000 clones, with under 90% occurring only once. Sequenced: PBMCs or T cells enriched from blood (not recorded which). The receptors originated from a woman in her fifties or sixties who had been exposed to COVID-19.

CDR3 loop: CAWRWLAGAGGEQFF. CDR3 in DNA: TGTGCCTGGAGGTGGCTAGCGGGGGCCGGGGGTGAGCAGTTCTTC. V gene TRBV30 combines with J gene TRBJ2-1; 10 nucleotides line up with TRBD2. J was trimmed by 9 bases and V by 3 bases; bases with no gene match: 11. The CDR3 is 15 residues long. The germline V gene has CDR1 GTSNPN and CDR2 SVGIG (reference sequence).

The genes are TRBV2 and TRBJ2-1; D is perhaps TRBD2 (5 bases). The V end lost 5 bases, the J end lost 4 bases, and 9 bases lay between the germline ends. CDR3 length: 13 residues. Germline lookup yields CDR1 SNHLY and CDR2 FYNNEI. CDR3 sequence: CASSNTRYNEQFF. The DNA of the CDR3 is TGTGCCAGCAGTAATACTAGGTACAATGAGCAGTTCTTC.

The genes are TRBV9 and TRBJ2-1; 7 positions agree with TRBD2. After removal of 0 bases from V and 3 bases from J, the junction contained 6 bases not matched to a gene. Germline assignment: CDR1 SGDLS and CDR2 YYNGEE. This CDR3 spans 16 amino acids. The CDR3 sequence: CASSVDMGDYYNEQFF. In DNA form, the CDR3 reads TGTGCCAGCAGCGTAGATATGGGGGACTACTACAATGAGCAGTTCTTC.

This sequence joins TRBV3-1 (or the pseudogene TRBV3-2) and TRBJ1-3; D not certain. The V gene lost 2 bases and the J gene lost 4 bases, with 12 bases spanning the gap. This CDR3 comprises 15 residues. Germline CDR1 LGHDT, CDR2 YNNKEL (reference sequence). CDR3 nucleotides: TGTGCCAGCAGCCAATGGGGAGTTATCGGAAACACCATATATTTT. Translation: CASSQWGVIGNTIYF.

The chain uses TRBV29-1 and TRBJ1-2; D is possibly TRBD1 (5 bases). Germline V gene sequence: CDR1 SQVTM, CDR2 ANQGSEA. Trimming stripped 5 bases from V and 3 bases from J, with 10 bases between. The CDR3 contains 12 residues. CDR3 coding DNA: TGCAGCGTTCCTGGGGGGGACTATGGCTACACCTTC. This gives the protein CSVPGGDYGYTF.

The V and J genes are TRBV10-1 and TRBJ2-1; 10 bases are a match to TRBD2. The J segment lost 0 bases and the V segment lost 3 bases, leaving 5 bases of the junction unmatched. This CDR3 contains 17 residues. CDR1 is WNHNN, CDR2 SYGVQD, per germline (reference sequence). CDR3 in amino acids: CASSEGAGGPSYNEQFF. Written as DNA, the CDR3 is TGCGCCAGCAGTGAAGGAGCGGGGGGGCCCTCCTACAATGAGCAGTTCTTC.

The chain couples TRBV6-2 or TRBV6-3 to TRBJ2-7, with D possibly being TRBD1 (6 bases). The CDR3 totals 13 residues. Germline V gene sequence: CDR1 MNHEY, CDR2 SVGEGT. The ends were cut back, 2 bases at V and 4 bases at J, with 9 bases in the middle. Written as DNA, the CDR3 is TGTGCCAGCAGTTACGGGGGCAGATACGAGCAGTACTTC. Translation: CASSYGGRYEQYF.

This sequence joins TRBV19 and TRBJ2-7; TRBD1 matches 8 bases. V trimming: 1 base; J trimming: 4 bases; junction bases outside the gene matches: 3. From germline, CDR1 is LNHDA and CDR2 SQIVND (reference sequence). The CDR3 spans 14 residues. The CDR3 DNA is TGTGCCAGTAGTATAGGACAGGGGCGATACGAGCAGTACTTC. The encoded protein is CASSIGQGRYEQYF.

V gene TRBV6-5 combines with J gene TRBJ1-5; a possible D gene is TRBD1 (5 bases). Germline V gives CDR1 MNHEY, CDR2 SVGAGI. This CDR3 has 11 residues. Between the trimmed V and J ends, which lost 5 bases and 9 bases, there was a span of 8 bases. The CDR3 DNA reads TGTGCCAGCAGTCAAAGGGGGCCCCAGCATTTT. Its protein product is CASSQRGPQHF.

The chain has TRBV28 and TRBJ1-1, with D possibly TRBD1 on 6 matching bases. Germline V lookup: CDR1 MDHEN, CDR2 SYDVKM. The length of the CDR3 is 11 residues. Between the trimmed V and J ends, which lost 6 bases and 11 bases, there was a span of 13 bases. The CDR3 nucleotides read TGTGCCAGCAGGATGGACAGATGGGCTTTCTTT. Translating it yields CASRMDRWAFF.

V usage is TRBV12-3 or TRBV12-4 and J usage is TRBJ1-3, with TRBD1 identical over 8 bases. The V gene end was trimmed by 8 bases and the J gene end by 5 bases; junction bases not matched to a gene: 2. The CDR3 has 12 amino acids. The CDR3 DNA follows: TGTGCCAGCGGACAGGGACGAAACACCATATATTTT. This gives the protein CASGQGRNTIYF.

The chain's CDR3 is CASSIDLWATQYF. The CDR3 DNA follows: TGTGCCAGTAGTATAGATCTATGGGCGACCCAGTACTTC. The V gene is TRBV19, the J gene TRBJ2-5; no reliable D call. CDR3 length: 13 amino acids. With 0 bases removed from V and 7 bases from J, the gap between germline ends came to 9 bases. Germline CDR1 is LNHDA and CDR2 is SQIVND (reference sequence).

The CDR3 bases are TGTGCCAGCAGCCATTATGGCGGCATTCAGTACTTC. Translated, it gives CASSHYGGIQYF. The rearrangement links TRBV14 to TRBJ2-4, with unresolved D. Germline CDR1 SGHDN, CDR2 FVKESK. The CDR3 covers 12 residues. Trimming took 3 bases from V and 9 from J, leaving 9 bases between them.

V usage is TRBV11-2 and J usage is TRBJ2-1; 7 bases are shared with TRBD1. The CDR3 sequence is 14 residues long. Looked up from germline, CDR1 is SGHAT and CDR2 is FQNNGV. Trimming removed 1 base from V and 5 bases from J; junction bases left unmatched: 2. CDR3 DNA sequence: TGTGCCAGCAGCTTAGTAACAGGGGACAATGAGCAGTTCTTC. Translating it yields CASSLVTGDNEQFF.

The rearrangement joins TRBV28 to TRBJ1-5, with 8 nucleotides matching TRBD1. The CDR3 is 16 amino acids. Germline V lookup: CDR1 MDHEN, CDR2 SYDVKM. J lost 5 bases, V lost 5 bases, and 11 bases had no gene match. This chain's CDR3 is CASSHGQGAVYQPQHF. Written as DNA, the CDR3 is TGTGCCAGCAGTCATGGGCAGGGGGCCGTGTATCAGCCCCAGCATTTT.

The chain joins TRBV29-1 to TRBJ1-1; 9 bases fit TRBD1. Losses at the gene ends were 0 bases for V and 0 bases for J; bases not matched to a gene: 11. Germline-derived CDR1 and CDR2 are SQVTM and ANQGSEA. The CDR3 loop spans 18 amino acids. The CDR3: CSVEDLGTGLIMNTEAFF. The DNA for the CDR3 is TGCAGCGTTGAAGATCTCGGGACAGGGTTAATAATGAACACTGAAGCTTTCTTT.

The chain couples TRBV20-1 to TRBJ2-3; a possible D gene is TRBD2 (6 bases). The CDR3 has 17 residues. V was clipped by 3 bases and J by 4 bases, with 23 bases between them. Germline-derived CDR1 and CDR2 are DFQATT and SNEGSKA (reference sequence). The CDR3 loop is CSASGLATRSIADTQYF. As DNA, the CDR3 is TGCAGTGCTAGTGGCCTAGCGACTCGAAGTATAGCAGATACGCAGTATTTT.

This chain links TRBV5-4 with TRBJ2-3; TRBD2 matches at 10 bases. This CDR3 contains 14 residues. Germline V lookup: CDR1 SGHNT, CDR2 YYREEE (reference sequence). The V gene end was trimmed by 2 bases and the J gene end by 7 bases; junction bases not matched to a gene: 4. CDR3: CASSLAGGPNTQYF. The CDR3 DNA reads as TGTGCCAGCAGCTTAGCGGGGGGGCCGAATACGCAGTATTTT.

The sample holds many counts of this clone. This chain joins TRBV19 and TRBJ1-1; a weak D match, TRBD1 (5 bases). V was clipped by 2 bases and J by 0 bases, with 7 bases between them. This CDR3 has 14 amino acids. Germline lookup yields CDR1 LNHDA and CDR2 SQIVND (reference sequence). CDR3 protein: CASSITGVNTEAFF. CDR3 sequence (DNA): TGTGCCAGTAGTATAACGGGGGTGAACACTGAAGCTTTCTTT.

CDR3 region: CASSLRLAGAGELFF. CDR3 bases: TGTGCCAGCTCACTCCGACTAGCGGGTGCCGGGGAGCTGTTTTTT. The chain combines TRBV18 with TRBJ2-2; 10 nucleotides align to TRBD2. This CDR3 has 15 amino acids. The V gene's germline CDR1 is KGHSH and CDR2 LQKENI. V was pared by 4 bases and J by 6 bases, with 5 bases of the junction left unmatched.

The rearrangement links TRBV11-2 to TRBJ1-6, with D possibly TRBD1 on 6 matching bases. Between the trimmed V and J ends, which lost 5 bases and 10 bases, there was a span of 15 bases. The CDR3 extends over 14 amino acids. CDR1 SGHAT and CDR2 FQNNGV come from the germline V gene. The CDR3 is CASSEGQGQSPLHF. CDR3 in DNA: TGTGCCAGCAGCGAGGGGCAGGGGCAGTCACCCCTCCACTTT.

The sample holds a few counts of this clone. V usage is TRBV4-3 and J usage is TRBJ1-4; 7 positions match TRBD1. Trimming at V came to 0 bases and at J to 8 bases, leaving 12 bases not matched to a gene. The CDR3 runs 17 residues. The germline gives CDR1 LGHNA, CDR2 YSLEER. This CDR3 reads CASSQDMAGGLSEKLFF. In DNA form, the CDR3 reads TGCGCCAGCAGCCAAGATATGGCAGGGGGTCTAAGCGAAAAACTGTTTTTT.